The following is a T cell receptor beta chain sequence with its context. Its antigen is not yet known. Qualities for individual bases were not recorded, and no much larger clone is one base off. This sample stems from a study of technical replicates of blood from several donors (dated by TCRdb to about 2017). At the junction V is shortened by 2 bases and J by 6 bases; bases outside the gene matches: 0. The CDR3 holds 13 amino acids from the cysteine to the phenylalanine. Kept here is only the CDR3 DNA, which spans 39 bases and is read in frame from base 1. CDR1 and CDR2 are read off the germline V gene as MRHNA and SNTAGT. The library came from the immunoSEQ multiplex PCR assay. TCRdb stores this immuneACCESS table with in-frame sequences only. Part of the clones is absent; in the studies checked, under half of the shortfall reflects unresolved V genes, and no reason is known for the rest. The sample data list about 6,900 clones, and about 95% of these were observed just once. The ten largest clonotypes hold 6% to 8% of the sample.

The sequencing sample was made of PBMCs. The chain is assembled from TRBV6-4 and TRBJ2-1; TRBD2 matches 8 bases in the middle. The TCR originated in a human donor in good health. The CDR3 region has the sequence CASSDGTSNEQFF. The base sequence is TGTGCCAGCAGTGACGGGACTAGCAATGAGCAGTTCTTC.